This T cell receptor beta chain was documented in a study of PD-L1 blockade in urothelial cancer. The wider study: Atezolizumab (1,200 mg intravenously every 3 weeks) began around 2014 for patients. Reported median T cell count for blood samples was 110,000 to 150,000. Patients' prior chemotherapy regimens numbered 0 to 3. Most patients, about nine tenths of the roughly 30, were males with bladder-origin cancer.

Deletions cut 0 bases from V and 5 bases from J, with 11 bases between. The CDR3 spans 14 residues. Germline CDR1 reads SGHKS; CDR2 reads YYEKEE (reference sequence). The method was immunoSEQ multiplex PCR; TCRdb's version includes in-frame clones alone and lacks a portion of them. The sample gives about 27,000 clones, more than 70% of which show up once; about 1.5% is in the top ten. The time point: peripheral blood 6 weeks after treatment start. The chain recombines TRBV5-5 with TRBJ1-2; D unresolved. The sequence derives from a man between 65 and 85 years old with urothelial cancer. This sample comprised PBMCs, obtained around atezolizumab (anti-PD-L1) treatment. The DNA of the CDR3 is TGTGCCAGCAGCTTGGCCGCGGCGACTTATGGCTACACCTTC. Its protein product is CASSLAAATYGYTF.